The clone carrying this T cell receptor (gamma chain) was seen a few times. As yet, its antigen is unknown. From germline, CDR1 is EGSNGY and CDR2 YDSYNSKV. The CDR3 sequence is 11 residues long. The V segment lost 8 bases and the J segment 4 bases; nucleotides outside the gene matches: 5. This record belongs to a study of Vδ1+ human thymocytes. Study-wide points: In the thymus, TRG and TRD repertoires looked highly polyclonal with Gaussian CDR3 lengths.

Extracted RNA was reverse transcribed into cDNA. Multiplex PCR used pooled V-gene forward primers and a constant-region reverse primer to amplify CDR3s. TCRdb used CATT to re-call clones from the multiplex PCR reads. Of more than 9,000 gamma-chain clones in the sample, around 40% were seen once. The TCR was taken from a boy younger than two who had congenital heart surgery. The genes are TRGV2 and TRGJ1 or TRGJ2. Input material: Vdelta1+ gamma-delta thymocytes from the thymus. Subset specified: FACS-sorted CD3+ TCRalphabeta- TCRVdelta1+ TCRVdelta2- thymocytes. The CDR3 spells CATYRYYKKLF. DNA of the CDR3: TGTGCCACCTACCGATATTATAAGAAACTCTTT.